This entry lists 9 T cell receptor beta chains sequenced from one sample in a study of PD-1 blockade in classical Hodgkin lymphoma. Libraries were prepared by immunoSEQ multiplex PCR; TCRdb keeps only in-frame clonotypes and omits some of them. The data show over 15,000 clones, with roughly 83% seen just once and 15% to 20% held by the top ten. After autologous stem cell transplantation all patients relapsed, and prior brentuximab vedotin exposure differed between cohorts. The specimen was peripheral blood mononuclear cells (PBMCs), collected before the second cycle of nivolumab. The receptors were sampled from a human donor with classical Hodgkin lymphoma.

Remarks on this clone: The junction and the germline gene differ at one end; a read error may be behind it. This CDR3 is also generated by other DNA sequences in the sample. This sequence joins TRBV27 and TRBJ2-1; TRBD2 agrees at 8 bases. The CDR3 length is 16 residues. Germline V lookup: CDR1 MNHEY, CDR2 SMNVEV (reference sequence). The CDR3 loop reads CASSLSGGSSYNEQFF. For the CDR3, the DNA is TGTGCTAGCAGTTTATCGGGAGGGTCGTCCTACAATGAGCAGTTCTTC.

V usage is TRBV10-3 and J usage is TRBJ2-7, with D uncertain. Looked up from germline, CDR1 is ENHRY and CDR2 is SYGVKD. The V and J ends lost 11 bases and 2 bases respectively, with 13 bases between them. The CDR3 is 12 amino acids. The CDR3 protein is CASSSRTYEQYF. CDR3 nucleotides: TGTGCCTCCTCCTCCCGAACCTACGAGCAGTACTTC.

The gene calls are TRBV11-2 and TRBJ1-1; D ambiguous. Germline loops: CDR1 SGHAT, CDR2 FQNNGV. The V end lost 1 base, the J end lost 4 bases, and 13 bases lay between the germline ends. The CDR3 is made up of 15 amino acids. The chain's CDR3 is CASSLGSKGGTEAFF. The CDR3 DNA is TGTGCCAGCAGCTTAGGATCGAAGGGAGGCACTGAAGCTTTCTTT.

The chain joins TRBV4-2 to TRBJ1-1; D is unclear. The CDR3 has 13 residues. Germline V CDR1 and CDR2: LGHNA, YNFKEQ. Trimming removed 3 bases from V and 10 bases from J, with 15 bases in between. The CDR3 spells CASSQAGVYGAFF. DNA for the CDR3: TGTGCCAGCAGCCAGGCCGGGGTTTATGGAGCTTTCTTT.

Here the CDR3 DNA reads TGTGCCAGCAGCTTACAAGGGACAGGGTATCAGCCCCAGCATTTT. It translates to CASSLQGTGYQPQHF. The chain joins TRBV7-2 to TRBJ1-5; 9 bases match TRBD1. Germline V gene sequence: CDR1 SGHTA, CDR2 FQGNSA. V dropped 2 bases and J dropped 5; count of bases not matched to a gene: 4. The CDR3 sequence is 15 residues long.

The table lists this clone with a few counts. The chain uses TRBV7-9 and TRBJ1-1; perhaps TRBD1 as D (6 bases). Trimming removed 5 bases at V and 1 base at J, with 11 bases between. Per germline, CDR1 SEHNR and CDR2 FQNEAQ (reference sequence). The CDR3 consists of 14 residues. Here the CDR3 reads CASSLQGRNTEAFF. CDR3 nucleotide sequence: TGTGCCAGCAGCCTGCAGGGGAGGAACACTGAAGCTTTCTTT.

The chain combines TRBV27 with TRBJ2-5, with TRBD1 as a possible D gene (6 bases). V was clipped by 5 bases and J by 0 bases, with 10 bases between them. CDR1 and CDR2 from the germline V gene are MNHEY and SMNVEV (reference sequence). The CDR3 runs 14 residues. The CDR3 loop reads CASSLTGNQETQYF. The CDR3 region has the DNA TGTGCCAGCAGTCTTACAGGGAACCAAGAGACCCAGTACTTC.

On this clone: One base away lies a much larger clone, so this may be a sequencing read error. This sample also contains other DNA sequences that code for the same CDR3. The chain links TRBV4-1 to TRBJ1-2, with 8 bases identical to TRBD1. V trimming: 3 bases; J trimming: 3 bases; junction bases outside the gene matches: 3. Germline V CDR1 and CDR2: MGHRA, YSYEKL. The CDR3 spans 14 residues. CDR3 sequence: CASSHSTGDYGYTF. DNA of the CDR3: TGCGCCAGCAGCCACTCGACAGGGGACTATGGCTACACCTTC.

This clone showed up just a few times. The chain couples TRBV5-4 to TRBJ2-1, with a weak D call TRBD1 (5 bases). Germline-derived CDR1 and CDR2 are SGHNT and YYREEE (reference sequence). Trimming cost V 4 bases and J 0 bases, with 14 bases left between them. CDR3 length: 16 amino acids. CDR3 in DNA: TGTGCCAGCAGCCAATGGGGCCTGAGCTCCTACAATGAGCAGTTCTTC. This codes for CASSQWGLSSYNEQFF.